The 21 T cell receptor beta chains listed next were all sequenced from one sample in a study of blood T cell repertoires in COVID-19. Libraries were prepared by immunoSEQ multiplex PCR; TCRdb keeps only in-frame clonotypes and omits some of them. Among about 380,000 clones listed, 81% were seen once. Sequencing was done on a sample of peripheral blood. The receptor source for this set is a human donor with acute or convalescent COVID-19. The donor label of this sample is uncertain.

The chain couples TRBV2 to TRBJ1-6, with 9 bases matching TRBD1. The CDR3 has 15 residues. The germline gives CDR1 SNHLY, CDR2 FYNNEI. After removal of 5 bases from V and 4 bases from J, the junction contained 3 bases not matched to a gene. CDR3 region: CASSRDRVYNSPLHF. CDR3 sequence (DNA): TGTGCCAGCAGTCGGGACAGGGTGTATAATTCACCCCTCCACTTT.

The chain carries TRBV5-1 and TRBJ2-7; 8 bases are a match to TRBD2. With 0 bases clipped from V and 6 bases from J, the junction kept 8 bases outside the gene matches. The germline gives CDR1 SGHRS, CDR2 YFSETQ. This CDR3 is 15 amino acids long. DNA of the CDR3: TGCGCCAGCAGCTTGGAAGGGCGGGGGGTTAGCGAGCAGTACTTC. This gives the protein CASSLEGRGVSEQYF. The complete variable domain, with remaining parts taken from reference TRBV5-1 and TRBJ2-7, reads KAGVTQTPRYLIKTRGQQVTLSCSPISGHRSVSWYQQTPGQGLQFLFEYFSETQRNKGNFPGRFSGRQFSNSRSEMNVSTLELGDSALYLCASSLEGRGVSEQYFGPGTRLTVT.

J is TRBJ2-7 and V is TRBV7-9; 11 positions agree with TRBD1. After removal of 1 base from V and 6 bases from J, the junction contained 2 bases not matched to a gene. The CDR3 is 14 residues long. The germline V gene has CDR1 SEHNR and CDR2 FQNEAQ (reference sequence). The CDR3 is CASSLGTGGGEQYF. The CDR3 coding sequence is TGTGCCAGCAGCTTAGGGACAGGGGGCGGCGAGCAGTACTTC.

V gene TRBV6-5 combines with J gene TRBJ2-7; 9 bases fit TRBD1. V was pared by 6 bases and J by 5 bases, with 2 bases of the junction left unmatched. Germline loops: CDR1 MNHEY, CDR2 SVGAGI. This CDR3 has 12 residues. The CDR3: CASRDRGNEQYF. The DNA of the CDR3 is TGTGCCAGCAGGGACAGGGGAAACGAGCAGTACTTC.

The J gene is TRBJ2-1, the V gene TRBV14; 7 nucleotides align to TRBD1. V dropped 2 bases and J dropped 6; count of bases not matched to a gene: 7. CDR3 size: 15 residues. The germline CDR1 and CDR2 sequences are SGHDN and FVKESK. The CDR3 reads CASSQLGTVSNEQFF. CDR3 bases: TGTGCCAGCAGCCAACTCGGGACAGTCAGCAATGAGCAGTTCTTC.

J is TRBJ1-2 and V is TRBV5-4; the match to TRBD1 covers 8 bases. Germline V gene sequence: CDR1 SGHNT, CDR2 YYREEE (reference sequence). Unmatched junction bases numbered 11, after V lost 6 bases and J lost 7 bases. This CDR3 spans 14 amino acids. The CDR3 nucleotides read TGTGCCAGCACCAAACGGGAGGACAGGGCTGGCTACACCTTC. This translates into CASTKREDRAGYTF.

The chain uses TRBV19 and TRBJ1-1; no definite D call. The CDR3 sequence is 13 residues long. Trimming left V 3 bases short and J 1 base short, with 6 bases between. The germline CDR1 and CDR2 sequences are LNHDA and SQIVND (reference sequence). The DNA of the CDR3 is TGTGCCAGTAGTATGGTCGGGAACACTGAAGCTTTCTTT. Its protein is CASSMVGNTEAFF.

This chain uses TRBV19 with TRBJ2-1, with D possibly being TRBD2 (6 bases). The V and J ends lost 6 bases and 1 base respectively, with 13 bases between them. Germline lookup yields CDR1 LNHDA and CDR2 SQIVND (reference sequence). This CDR3 is built from 15 residues. The CDR3 coding sequence is TGTGCCAGTAGGGACTATCGGGGTTCCTACAATGAGCAGTTCTTC. This codes for CASRDYRGSYNEQFF.

J is TRBJ2-7 and V is TRBV11-2, with TRBD2 matching over 12 bases. Germline CDR1 is SGHAT and CDR2 is FQNNGV. The CDR3 covers 14 residues. Losses at the gene ends were 4 bases for V and 5 bases for J; bases not matched to a gene: 3. The CDR3 sequence: CASSSTSGRNEQYF. In nucleotides, the CDR3 is TGTGCCAGCAGCTCGACTAGCGGGAGAAACGAGCAGTACTTC.

The chain employs TRBV27 and TRBJ2-7; 9 nucleotides match TRBD1. Germline CDR1 MNHEY, CDR2 SMNVEV (reference sequence). The CDR3 covers 13 residues. V trimming: 6 bases; J trimming: 6 bases; junction bases outside the gene matches: 6. The CDR3 loop reads CASRPRDRAEQYF. The CDR3 bases are TGTGCCAGCAGACCCCGGGACAGGGCCGAGCAGTACTTC.

This chain joins TRBV5-1 and TRBJ2-3, with 7 positions matching TRBD1. CDR1 is SGHRS and CDR2 is YFSETQ in the germline V gene. CDR3 size: 14 residues. Trimming took 6 bases from V and 6 from J; bases not matched to a gene: 10. The CDR3 bases are TGCGCCAGCACCTTTACAGGGGCAGGGGATACGCAGTATTTT. This codes for CASTFTGAGDTQYF.

This chain connects TRBV5-4 to TRBJ1-3, with no clear D. Germline values: CDR1 SGHNT, CDR2 YYREEE (reference sequence). The CDR3 loop spans 14 amino acids. The germline V and J ends were trimmed by 4 bases and 0 bases, with 8 bases remaining between them. The CDR3 coding sequence is TGTGCCAGCAGCCGTTGGAGCTCTGGAAACACCATATATTTT. Protein sequence: CASSRWSSGNTIYF.

This clone was seen more than once but under ten times. V gene TRBV3-1 (or the pseudogene TRBV3-2) combines with J gene TRBJ1-2, with D perhaps matching TRBD1 (5 bases). V lost 4 bases to trimming and J lost 8 bases, with 11 bases between them. The CDR3 covers 12 residues. Looked up from germline, CDR1 is LGHDT and CDR2 is YNNKEL (reference sequence). The CDR3 DNA reads TGTGCCAGCAGCCGAGGACACAAGGGCTACACCTTC. Translation gives CASSRGHKGYTF.

The chain has TRBV7-2 and TRBJ2-5, with 7 bases aligning to TRBD2. The CDR3 spans 16 residues. Germline-derived CDR1 and CDR2 are SGHTA and FQGNSA. Trimming took 5 bases from V and 2 from J; bases not matched to a gene: 11. CDR3 bases: TGTGCCAGCAGCAAAATCCAGCGGGGCGATCAAGAGACCCAGTACTTC. Amino acid sequence: CASSKIQRGDQETQYF.

This chain joins TRBV19 and TRBJ2-4; tentative D call: TRBD2 (6 bases). Germline CDR1 LNHDA, CDR2 SQIVND (reference sequence). V was shortened by 4 bases and J by 0 bases, with 19 bases between the two germline ends. CDR3 length: 18 residues. The CDR3 sequence: CASSTQILASLAKNIQYF. The CDR3, as DNA: TGTGCCAGTAGTACCCAGATTCTAGCGTCCTTAGCCAAAAACATTCAGTACTTC.

The V and J genes are TRBV5-8 and TRBJ1-1; 7 nucleotides match TRBD1. From germline, CDR1 is SGHTS and CDR2 YDEGEE. The CDR3 length is 16 residues. The junction had 12 bases not matched to a gene; V was cut back by 5 bases and J by 2 bases. CDR3 nucleotide sequence: TGTGCCAGCAGACCACAGGGGTTATTGTCAAACACTGAAGCTTTCTTT. Its protein is CASRPQGLLSNTEAFF.

The V and J genes are TRBV15 and TRBJ1-4; tentatively, D is TRBD1 (5 bases). This CDR3 is built from 17 residues. The V end lost 1 base, the J end lost 3 bases, and 15 bases lay between the germline ends. Germline V CDR1 and CDR2: LNHNV, YYDKDF (reference sequence). In DNA, the CDR3 is TGTGCCACCAGCAGAGTGGTGGGGCGCACGGCTAATGAAAAACTGTTTTTT. It specifies CATSRVVGRTANEKLFF.

The rearrangement links TRBV2 to TRBJ1-1; D is uncertain. This CDR3 has 12 residues. CDR1 and CDR2 (germline): SNHLY, FYNNEI. The germline V and J ends were trimmed by 6 bases and 4 bases, with 9 bases remaining between them. Here the CDR3 DNA reads TGTGCCAGCAGACTGACAATCACTGAAGCTTTCTTT. Its translation: CASRLTITEAFF.

The genes are TRBV19 and TRBJ2-1; 7 nucleotides align to TRBD2. Per the germline V gene, CDR1 is LNHDA and CDR2 is SQIVND (reference sequence). J gave up 0 bases and V 4 bases, and 9 bases lay outside the gene matches. CDR3 size: 17 residues. The CDR3 reads CASSRGRGERSYNEQFF. DNA of the CDR3: TGTGCCAGTAGTAGGGGTCGGGGGGAACGCTCCTACAATGAGCAGTTCTTC.

The chain uses TRBV5-4 and TRBJ1-1, with 8 positions matching TRBD1. The trim removed 5 bases at V and 4 bases at J, leaving 7 bases unmatched. Looked up from germline, CDR1 is SGHNT and CDR2 is YYREEE (reference sequence). The CDR3 has 14 residues. The CDR3 sequence is CASSLTGAGTEAFF. The DNA of the CDR3 is TGTGCCAGCAGTTTGACAGGGGCTGGCACTGAAGCTTTCTTT.

The chain links TRBV30 to TRBJ1-3, with a tentative D call TRBD1 (6 bases). The CDR3 runs to 13 residues. In germline, CDR1 is GTSNPN, CDR2 SVGIG (reference sequence). CDR3 sequence: CAKSQGYGNTIYF. CDR3 coding DNA: TGTGCGAAGTCACAGGGCTATGGAAACACCATATATTTT.